This T cell receptor (beta chain) was recovered during a study of T cell repertoires in cytomegalovirus infection. TCRdb fed the reads into MiXCR, producing one record per CDR3 protein. The data hold about 260,000 distinct CDR3 sequences, with roughly 13% observed a single time. Germline V lookup: CDR1 MGHRA, CDR2 YSYEKL. This CDR3 has 16 residues. The V end was cut by 0 bases, the J end by 4 bases, with 15 bases between. This chain connects TRBV4-1 to TRBJ2-5, with D maybe TRBD1 (5 bases). What was sequenced was PBMCs. The source of this sequence is a human donor in good health (CMV status not recorded). Some clones in this sample may be carry-over from other donors' samples. In DNA, the CDR3 is TGCGCCAGCAGCCAAGAAGGTCCGACAGTTACAGAGACCCAGTACTTC. This translates into CASSQEGPTVTETQYF.